The rows below give T cell receptor beta chains drawn from one sample of a study of OX40 agonist ivuxolimab in advanced cancers. TCRdb's copy holds only in-frame clones and misses some; the assay was immunoSEQ multiplex PCR. The sample has 36,000 or so clones; around 77% are singletons. Specimen: CD4+ or CD8+ T cells sorted from blood, collected in a trial of the OX40 agonist ivuxolimab. The receptors here all came from an adult with an advanced solid tumor such as melanoma, head and neck, liver or kidney cancer. CDR3s include the opening cysteine and the closing phenylalanine or tryptophan. Fields, in order: clone size, CDR3 length, J gene, D gene, V gene, CDR3 DNA, CDR3 protein. D genes are given only for firm matches. Rows give clone size only sometimes, using once, few, many, or a class for an expanded clone.

few,16,TRBJ2-1,TRBD2,TRBV7-6,TGTGCCAGCAGCCAACTAGCGGGGGGCGCCTACAATGAGCAGTTCTTC,CASSQLAGGAYNEQFF
.,17,TRBJ1-1,TRBD1,TRBV10-3,TGTGCCACCTTGACAGGGGCGGTGAGGGACATGAACACTGAAGCTTTCTTT,CATLTGAVRDMNTEAFF
.,15,TRBJ2-1,.,TRBV4-3,TGCGCCAGCAGCCAAGATCGGGGGTCGGGCAATGAGCAGTTCTTC,CASSQDRGSGNEQFF
.,19,TRBJ2-2,TRBD2,TRBV27,TGTGCCAGCAGCTTAAAACGGCCGGGACTAGCGAGAAACACCGGGGAGCTGTTTTTT,CASSLKRPGLARNTGELFF
.,17,TRBJ2-7,TRBD1,TRBV4-2,TGTGCCAGCAGCCAAGGGGCCCCGGGACAGGGGGCCTACGAGCAGTACTTC,CASSQGAPGQGAYEQYF
.,14,TRBJ1-4,.,TRBV12-5,TGTGCTAGTGGTTCCGGGTACATTGGGGAAAAACTGTTTTTT,CASGSGYIGEKLFF
.,12,TRBJ2-1,.,TRBV28,TGTGCCAGCAGTTTAGGTTACAATGAGCAGTTCTTC,CASSLGYNEQFF
.,14,TRBJ2-7,TRBD1,TRBV6-6,TGTGCCAGCAGTTACTCAACAGGGGGCTACGAGCAGTACTTC,CASSYSTGGYEQYF
.,16,TRBJ2-3,.,TRBV29-1,TGCAGCGTTGAAGATCAAGTCAGGGAGTCCACAGATACGCAGTATTTT,CSVEDQVRESTDTQYF
medium-sized,12,TRBJ1-5,.,TRBV2,TGTGCCAGCAGTGGAGGGGATCAGCCCCAGCATTTT,CASSGGDQPQHF
.,15,TRBJ2-5,TRBD2,TRBV7-6,TGTGCCAGCAGCTCGGGAGGGCCAATTGTAGAGACCCAGTACTTC,CASSSGGPIVETQYF
.,13,TRBJ1-2,.,TRBV7-8,TGTGCCAGCAGCTTAGACAGGGCCTATGGCTACACCTTC,CASSLDRAYGYTF
.,17,TRBJ2-5,TRBD2,TRBV5-6,TGTGCCAGCAGCACAGATCGACTAGCGGGAGGGCAAGAGACCCAGTACTTC,CASSTDRLAGGQETQYF
.,18,TRBJ2-3,.,TRBV2,TGTGCCAGCAGTGATGGAGAGACAGCGCCGGGAGGCACAGATACGCAGTATTTT,CASSDGETAPGGTDTQYF
once,15,TRBJ2-1,TRBD1,TRBV4-1,TGCGCCAGCAGCCAAATAGGGACAGGGTTTTACGAGCAGTTCTTC,CASSQIGTGFYEQFF
.,15,TRBJ2-1,.,TRBV9,TGTGCCAGCAGCGTACAGGGAGATCCCTACAATGAGCAGTTCTTC,CASSVQGDPYNEQFF
few,13,TRBJ1-4,TRBD1,TRBV29-1,TGCAGCGCCAGGACAGGGCGGGACGAAAAACTGTTTTTT,CSARTGRDEKLFF
.,15,TRBJ2-1,TRBD2,TRBV27,TGTGCCAGCAGTTCCGGACTAGCGGGGTACAATGAGCAGTTCTTC,CASSSGLAGYNEQFF
few,13,TRBJ2-4,.,TRBV6-6,TGTGCCAGCAGTTACGACCTAGGGAACATTCAGTACTTC,CASSYDLGNIQYF
few,17,TRBJ2-4,.,TRBV21-1,TGTGCCAGCAGCGCGACTAGCGGGATTGAGGCCAAAAACATTCAGTACTTC,CASSATSGIEAKNIQYF
.,16,TRBJ2-7,.,TRBV5-5,TGTGCCAGCAGCTTGGCTAGAGCGGGTCCCTCCTACGAGCAGTACTTC,CASSLARAGPSYEQYF
.,14,TRBJ2-7,.,TRBV6-1,TGTGCCAGCAGTGATGCGCCTTTTGGCCACGAGCAGTACTTC,CASSDAPFGHEQYF
.,14,TRBJ2-7,.,TRBV5-4,TGTGCCAGCAGCTTGGGGGACAAAACCTACGAGCAGTACTTC,CASSLGDKTYEQYF
.,12,TRBJ2-2,.,TRBV28,TGTGCCAGCACCCGGGAGACCGGGGAGCTGTTTTTT,CASTRETGELFF
medium-sized,16,TRBJ2-7,TRBD1,TRBV29-1,TGCAGCGTTGAAGCATCGACAGGGAAAGTTTTGGGCGAGCAGTACTTC,CSVEASTGKVLGEQYF
.,15,TRBJ1-1,.,TRBV12-5,TGTGCTAGTGGTCCCCCTGATAGGGCAAACACTGAAGCTTTCTTT,CASGPPDRANTEAFF
.,13,TRBJ1-6,.,TRBV2,TGTGCCAGCAGTGAGAGGAAAAGCTCACCCCTCCACTTT,CASSERKSSPLHF
few,15,TRBJ1-4,.,TRBV4-1,TGCGCCAGCAGCCAAGAGGTGGTCAGGGAGGGAAAACTGTTTTTT,CASSQEVVREGKLFF
few,15,TRBJ2-3,.,TRBV9,TGTGCCAGCAGCGTAGAAGGGGCATACACAGATACGCAGTATTTT,CASSVEGAYTDTQYF
once,15,TRBJ2-7,TRBD1,TRBV6-1,TGTGCCAGCACCCTAAGGTCAGGGGGACCCTACGAGCAGTACTTC,CASTLRSGGPYEQYF
.,15,TRBJ2-1,TRBD2,TRBV2,TGTGCCAGCAGGAAAGCGGGGGCCTCCTACAATGAGCAGTTCTTC,CASRKAGASYNEQFF
.,14,TRBJ1-3,.,TRBV5-1,TGCGCCAGCAGCTTGGTCTTCCCTGGAAACACCATATATTTT,CASSLVFPGNTIYF
once,16,TRBJ2-7,TRBD2,TRBV30,TGTGCCTGGAGTCCCGCCGGTCTAGCGGCTTCCTACGAGCAGTACTTC,CAWSPAGLAASYEQYF
.,15,TRBJ2-2,.,TRBV6-1,TGTGCCAGCAGTGCCTACCCGGGGACCACCGGGGAGCTGTTTTTT,CASSAYPGTTGELFF
once,16,TRBJ2-3,.,TRBV9,TGTGCCAGCAGCGAGGAGGGCGGCACTAGCACAGATACGCAGTATTTT,CASSEEGGTSTDTQYF
.,15,TRBJ2-7,.,TRBV4-1,TGCGCCAGCAGCCAAGATGGCGGTAGCTCCTACGAGCAGTACTTC,CASSQDGGSSYEQYF